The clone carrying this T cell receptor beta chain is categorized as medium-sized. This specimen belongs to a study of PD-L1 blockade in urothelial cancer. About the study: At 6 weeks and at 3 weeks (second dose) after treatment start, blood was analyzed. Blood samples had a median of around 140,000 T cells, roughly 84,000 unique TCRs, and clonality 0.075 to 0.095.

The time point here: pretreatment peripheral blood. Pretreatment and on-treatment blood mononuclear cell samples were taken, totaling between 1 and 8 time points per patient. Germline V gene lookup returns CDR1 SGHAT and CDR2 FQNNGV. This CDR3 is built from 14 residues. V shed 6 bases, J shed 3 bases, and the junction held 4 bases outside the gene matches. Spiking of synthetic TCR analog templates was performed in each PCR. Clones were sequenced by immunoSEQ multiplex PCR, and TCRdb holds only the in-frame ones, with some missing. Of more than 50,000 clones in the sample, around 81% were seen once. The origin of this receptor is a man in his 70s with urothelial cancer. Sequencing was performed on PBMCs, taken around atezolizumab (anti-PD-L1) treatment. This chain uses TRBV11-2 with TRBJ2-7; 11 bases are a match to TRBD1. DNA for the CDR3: TGTGCCAGCAGGGGACAGGGGGGCGACTACGAGCAGTACTTC. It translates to CASRGQGGDYEQYF.